The rows below give T cell receptor beta chains drawn from one sample of a study of cytomegalovirus exposure and HLA in healthy donors. Using immunoSEQ multiplex PCR, the repertoire was profiled, and TCRdb retains in-frame clones only, with some absent. The sample has 160,000 or so clones, 80% to 85% seen once. The source material was PBMCs. The receptor source for this set is a male donor in good health and CMV-seropositive. CDR3s include the opening cysteine and the closing phenylalanine or tryptophan. D genes are given only for firm matches. Only some rows state a clone size, as once, few, many or a class for expanded clones.

v_gene	abundance	j_gene	d_gene	CDR3aa	CDR3nt
TRBV4-1	.	TRBJ2-7	.	CASSQSSMRPEQYF	TGCGCCAGCAGCCAGTCCAGTATGAGGCCCGAGCAGTACTTC
TRBV18	.	TRBJ1-2	.	CASSPPGGRDYGYTF	TGTGCCAGCTCACCACCGGGGGGGCGCGACTATGGCTACACCTTC
TRBV10-1	.	TRBJ2-3	.	CASSEPLDSSAQYF	TGCGCCAGCAGTGAGCCATTGGACTCAAGTGCGCAGTATTTT
TRBV9	.	TRBJ2-1	TRBD2	CASSVGASGSSSPAYNEQFF	TGTGCCAGCAGCGTAGGTGCTAGCGGGAGTAGTTCTCCCGCCTACAATGAGCAGTTCTTC
TRBV10-1	.	TRBJ2-7	TRBD1	CASSLVRDRDHHEQYF	TGCGCCAGCAGCCTCGTCCGGGACAGGGATCATCACGAGCAGTACTTC
TRBV5-4	.	TRBJ2-2	TRBD2	CASRVSGRNTGELFF	TGTGCCAGCAGAGTTAGCGGGAGGAACACCGGGGAGCTGTTTTTT
TRBV7-9	.	TRBJ1-2	.	CASSSLNRAVDYGYTF	TGTGCCAGCAGCTCCTTGAACAGGGCAGTGGACTATGGCTACACCTTC
TRBV2	.	TRBJ1-1	.	CASSSDSNTEAFF	TGTGCCAGCAGTTCGGACTCAAACACTGAAGCTTTCTTT
TRBV7-2	once	TRBJ2-1	.	CASSTTTASYNEQFF	TGTGCCAGCAGCACGACTACTGCCTCCTACAATGAGCAGTTCTTC
TRBV30	few	TRBJ2-2	.	CAWSANRKSGTGELFF	TGTGCCTGGAGTGCTAACAGAAAGTCAGGGACCGGGGAGCTGTTTTTT
TRBV30	.	TRBJ2-7	.	CAWSVLREQYF	TGTGCCTGGAGTGTTTTGCGCGAGCAGTACTTC
TRBV30	.	TRBJ2-7	TRBD2	CAWSMSGNEQYF	TGTGCCTGGAGTATGAGCGGGAACGAGCAGTACTTC
TRBV19	.	TRBJ2-1	.	CASSSLLAIGQFF	TGTGCCAGTAGTTCTCTTCTAGCGATCGGGCAGTTCTTC
TRBV6-5	once	TRBJ1-1	TRBD1	CASSPTGLDTEAFF	TGTGCCAGCAGTCCGACAGGGCTGGACACTGAAGCTTTCTTT
TRBV11-2	.	TRBJ2-3	.	CASSLGGGGTDTQYF	TGTGCCAGCAGCTTGGGGGGAGGAGGCACAGATACGCAGTATTTT
TRBV5-1	.	TRBJ1-5	.	CASSLAPGNYQPQHF	TGCGCCAGCAGCTTGGCGCCAGGGAATTATCAGCCCCAGCATTTT
TRBV11-2	.	TRBJ2-7	TRBD1	CASSLGGTVPSYEQYF	TGTGCCAGCAGCTTAGGGGGGACAGTTCCCTCCTACGAGCAGTACTTC
TRBV30	.	TRBJ1-2	TRBD1	CAWRGTGANGYTF	TGTGCCTGGAGGGGAACAGGGGCCAATGGCTACACCTTC
TRBV6-1	.	TRBJ2-4	.	CASSEKGFTKNIQYF	TGTGCCAGCAGTGAAAAGGGGTTCACCAAAAACATTCAGTACTTC
TRBV6-1	.	TRBJ2-1	.	CASSPGTQTYNEQFF	TGTGCCAGCAGTCCCGGGACTCAGACCTACAATGAGCAGTTCTTC
TRBV6-1	.	TRBJ1-1	TRBD1	CASGVTQGAEAFF	TGTGCCAGCGGCGTAACACAGGGGGCTGAAGCTTTCTTT
TRBV6-5	.	TRBJ2-3	TRBD1	CASNDRGLANTQYF	TGTGCCAGCAACGACAGGGGTTTGGCAAATACGCAGTATTTT